Sequencing of this T cell receptor (beta chain) was carried out in a study of brain metastases from non-small cell lung cancer. Notes on the study in general: Paired brain metastases and primary tumors largely shared TCR repertoires. Fewer infiltrating T cells were found in brain metastases than primaries.

Profiled with immunoSEQ multiplex PCR; TCRdb holds only in-frame clones, not every one. The sample yields approximately 6,400 clones, 80% to 85% seen once. Trimming removed 5 bases from V and 4 bases from J, with 17 bases in between. The CDR3 consists of 15 residues. Per germline, CDR1 LNHDA and CDR2 SQIVND (reference sequence). On this clone: Its antigen is currently unknown.

Input material: primary lung tumor tissue. This TCR was recovered from a donor aged 40 or over with non-small cell lung cancer. The rearrangement joins TRBV19 to TRBJ1-2; weak D call: TRBD1 (6 bases). CDR3 loop: CASSFGQLDLYGYTF. CDR3 DNA: TGTGCCAGTAGTTTTGGACAGCTTGACCTCTATGGCTACACCTTC.